Sequencing of this T cell receptor beta chain was carried out in a study of shared clonotypes between healthy human individuals. A note on this clone: The antigen remains unidentified.

In the CD4+ fraction, cells were divided into CD45RA+ naive and CD45RA-negative memory subsets. Points from the study as a whole: Across subsets, estimated richness was generally greater for naive than for memory populations.

The V end was cut by 1 base, the J end by 1 base, with 4 bases between. This CDR3 is 13 amino acids long. Germline V gene lookup returns CDR1 SGHNT and CDR2 YENEEA. The assay was immunoSEQ multiplex PCR, and TCRdb's table has in-frame clones only and misses some. The sample lists some 2,500,000 clones; over 85% were seen once. J is TRBJ1-1 and V is TRBV11-3; no definite D call. Sequencing input: naive CD4+ T cells from PBMCs. The subset was: CD45RA+ positively selected. The TCR sequence derives from a man aged 18 to 30 in good health. Some clones in this sample may be carry-over from other donors' samples. CDR3 residues: CASSLVSNTEAFF. CDR3 bases: TGTGCCAGCAGCTTAGTTTCGAACACTGAAGCTTTCTTT. Based on the CDR3 plus reference TRBV11-3 and TRBJ1-1, the full variable domain is EAGVVQSPRYKIIEKKQPVAFWCNPISGHNTLYWYLQNLGQGPELLIRYENEEAVDDSQLPKDRFSAERLKGVDSTLKIQPAELGDSAVYLCASSLVSNTEAFFGQGTRLTVV.